This T cell receptor beta chain is from a study of blood T cell repertoires in COVID-19. In the original processing: Estimation of nucleated cell counts relied on the amplification of reference gene primers. Profiled with immunoSEQ multiplex PCR; TCRdb holds only in-frame clones, not every one. V and J calls and clone size follow that table, whereas D and trimming were derived from the DNA. The data contain fewer than 250,000 clones, roughly 80% of them singletons. J was trimmed by 5 bases and V by 4 bases; bases with no gene match: 7. The V gene's germline CDR1 is SGHTA and CDR2 FQGTGA. The CDR3 has 14 amino acids.

The sequencing sample was made of peripheral blood. The V gene is TRBV7-3, the J gene TRBJ2-5, with 7 bases fitting TRBD1. This clonotype originated in a woman aged 60-70 years with active or convalescent COVID-19. The CDR3 reads CASSSTGVEETQYF. The DNA for the CDR3 is TGTGCCAGCAGCTCTACAGGGGTGGAGGAGACCCAGTACTTC.